This T cell receptor beta chain was captured by sequencing in a study of T cell repertoires in cytomegalovirus infection. Study-wide context: Public TCR beta signatures marked donors with CMV infection and the matching HLA. Study-wide results and caveats: Identification of carriers of CMV plus the relevant HLA was achieved through cumulative public TCR beta family frequency. The ex vivo response was dominated by HLA-C-restricted CMV-specific TCR beta clonotypes.

Trimming removed 6 bases at V and 9 bases at J, with 18 bases between. The CDR3 is 14 residues long. Germline assignment: CDR1 LNHDA and CDR2 SQIVND (reference sequence). Turning to this clonotype: Its antigen is unidentified.

TCRdb called the reads again in MiXCR, with one record for every CDR3 protein. This sample yields 270,000 or so distinct CDR3 sequences, of which about 15% are seen a single time; 40% to 55% belongs to the top ten. Sequenced material: CD8+ T cells from PBMCs. The receptor was isolated from a human donor in good health (CMV status not recorded). Some clones in this sample may be carry-over from other donors' samples. The chain links TRBV19 to TRBJ2-1, with D possibly being TRBD2 (5 bases). The CDR3 DNA reads TGTGCCAGTAGATTGGTGGCGGAGGTAGGTGAGCAGTTCTTC. This translates into CASRLVAEVGEQFF.